This T cell receptor (beta chain) was sequenced in a study of metastatic and nonmetastatic thyroid tumors. As for the study in general: The study looked at repertoires side by side in blood and in tumor or nodule tissue from malignant and benign thyroid patients.

General study results and limits: Within blood and tumor, benign nodules reportedly had significantly lower TCR beta diversity than malignant thyroid tumors did.

In the original processing: The study built a papillary thyroid cancer distant-metastasis classifier from CDR3 differences across clinicopathological groups. TCRdb re-processed the PCR reads through MiXCR. For this entry, the V and J calls and clone size follow TCRdb and not the study's own pipeline. The repertoire has about 70,000 clones, more than 15% of them found once; the top ten carry more than 10%. This clone showed up many times. Its antigen is unidentified. No treatment had been given to any patient before thyroid surgery. In germline, CDR1 is SGHRS, CDR2 YFSETQ. J was trimmed by 9 bases and V by 0 bases; bases with no gene match: 9. CDR3 length: 17 residues.

V is TRBV5-1 and J is TRBJ2-1; 13 nucleotides agree with TRBD2. The receptor was derived from a female donor with papillary thyroid cancer or a benign thyroid nodule (not recorded which). Some clones in this sample may be carry-over from other donors' samples. Sequencing was performed on blood. CDR3 residues: CASSLEASGTSGVEQFF. The CDR3 nucleotides are TGCGCCAGCAGCTTGGAGGCTTCCGGGACTAGCGGGGTTGAGCAGTTCTTC.